Below, 27 T cell receptor beta chains from the same sample are listed, as sequenced in a study of T-cell memory formation after mild COVID-19. Each CDR3 protein gets one entry after TCRdb re-called the 5' RACE reads with MiXCR. Among 400,000 or so distinct CDR3 sequences listed, about 20% were seen once. Sample: PBMCs or a T cell subset sorted from them (not recorded which). These receptors were collected from an adult woman who had mild COVID-19 (a few samples of this study predate the infection). Cell type and time point are not known.

The genes are TRBV3-1 and TRBJ2-7; 7 nucleotides agree with TRBD1. The CDR3 is 14 residues long. The V and J ends lost 4 bases and 2 bases, in that order; junction bases with no gene match: 5. Germline V gives CDR1 LGHDT, CDR2 YNNKEL (reference sequence). In DNA, the CDR3 is TGTGCCAGCAGCCCTGACAGGGAACCCTACGAGCAGTACTTC. This sequence encodes CASSPDREPYEQYF.

This clonotype has just a few counts. The chain links TRBV4-1 to TRBJ2-7, with D possibly being TRBD1 or TRBD2 (6 bases each). CDR1 and CDR2 from the germline V gene are MGHRA and YSYEKL. This CDR3 is 17 amino acids long. The V end lost 2 bases, the J end lost 2 bases, and 19 bases lay between the germline ends. As DNA, the CDR3 is TGCGCCAGCAGCCAACTAACTGCGGGACAAGGCACCTACGAGCAGTACTTC. Amino acid sequence: CASSQLTAGQGTYEQYF.

V gene TRBV6-1 combines with J gene TRBJ2-1; perhaps TRBD1 as D (6 bases). V was clipped by 5 bases and J by 6 bases, with 17 bases between them. CDR3 size: 15 residues. Germline CDR1 is MNHNS and CDR2 is SASEGT. CDR3 protein: CASSFVETGGNEQFF. The CDR3 DNA reads TGTGCCAGCAGTTTCGTTGAGACAGGTGGCAATGAGCAGTTCTTC.

The gene calls are TRBV6-9 and TRBJ1-3, with D perhaps TRBD1 (6 bases). Germline lookup yields CDR1 MNHGY and CDR2 SVAAGI. V lost 9 bases and J 5 bases, leaving 23 bases between the germline ends. CDR3 length: 16 residues. CDR3 protein: CARGFGTTGLRNTIYF. As DNA, the CDR3 is TGTGCCAGGGGGTTCGGGACAACCGGGCTTAGAAACACCATATATTTT.

This clonotype was recorded a few times. The V call is TRBV12-3 or TRBV12-4, the J call TRBJ2-3; tentatively, D is TRBD2 (6 bases). The CDR3 is made up of 12 amino acids. With 10 bases removed from V and 8 bases from J, the gap between germline ends came to 16 bases. The CDR3 reads CAILGLGPTQYF. The CDR3 nucleotides are TGTGCCATCCTGGGACTCGGTCCTACGCAGTATTTT.

This clonotype was observed a few times. The rearrangement links TRBV12-3 or TRBV12-4 to TRBJ1-2, with TRBD1 matching 7 bases. This CDR3 comprises 15 residues. V lost 5 bases to trimming and J lost 3 bases; unmatched junction nucleotides: 9. The CDR3 bases are TGTGCCAGCAGTGCCCCGGACAGGCTTCACTATGGCTACACCTTC. It codes for CASSAPDRLHYGYTF.

The genes are TRBV24-1 and TRBJ2-1, with 9 bases that match TRBD2. The V gene's germline CDR1 is KGHDR and CDR2 SFDVKD. With 3 bases clipped from V and 16 bases from J, the junction kept 12 bases outside the gene matches. This CDR3 spans 14 amino acids. In DNA, the CDR3 is TGTGCCACCAGTGATAGGGTCCTAGCGGGAAGAAAATTCTTC. This codes for CATSDRVLAGRKFF.

The chain joins TRBV6-6 to TRBJ1-1, with 8 bases aligning to TRBD1. From germline, CDR1 is MNHNY and CDR2 SVGAGI (reference sequence). The CDR3 has 14 amino acids. J lost 5 bases, V lost 4 bases, and 6 bases had no gene match. The CDR3 region is CASSLAGGKTEAFF. The DNA of the CDR3 is TGTGCCAGCAGTTTGGCAGGGGGCAAGACTGAAGCTTTCTTT.

V gene TRBV15 combines with J gene TRBJ2-5, with a weak D call TRBD2 (5 bases). V was clipped by 7 bases and J by 5 bases, with 14 bases between them. Germline CDR1 reads LNHNV; CDR2 reads YYDKDF (reference sequence). The CDR3 runs 13 residues. The CDR3: CATIEGFAETQYF. The CDR3 DNA sequence: TGTGCCACCATTGAGGGCTTCGCGGAGACCCAGTACTTC.

This clonotype was observed a single time. The chain has TRBV11-3 and TRBJ2-5; 12 bases are a match to TRBD2. CDR3 length: 18 residues. With 4 bases clipped from V and 5 bases from J, the junction kept 14 bases outside the gene matches. Germline CDR1 and CDR2: SGHNT and YENEEA. The CDR3 bases are TGTGCCAGCAGCTCTCCGGGCCGACTAGCGGGAGCGTCGGAGACCCAGTACTTC. Translated, it gives CASSSPGRLAGASETQYF.

In its sample, this clonotype was seen many times. This chain links TRBV20-1 with TRBJ1-1; maybe TRBD1 (5 bases). Trimming removed 4 bases from V and 1 base from J, with 10 bases in between. The CDR3 extends over 13 amino acids. Germline V lookup: CDR1 DFQATT, CDR2 SNEGSKA (reference sequence). The CDR3 DNA follows: TGCAGTGCTATGGGACGTACGAACACTGAAGCTTTCTTT. It translates to CSAMGRTNTEAFF.

V and J are TRBV7-8 and TRBJ2-7; TRBD2 matches 11 bases. With V trimmed by 5 bases and J by 6 bases, 12 bases remained unmatched. CDR3 size: 16 residues. CDR1 SGHVS and CDR2 FQNEAQ come from the germline V gene. For the CDR3, the DNA is TGTGCCAGCAGCCATGGTGGGGGAGGACTAGCGGGCGAGCAGTACTTC. Amino acids: CASSHGGGGLAGEQYF.

The rearrangement uses TRBV14 and TRBJ2-1, with TRBD2 matching 12 bases. The germline CDR1 and CDR2 sequences are SGHDN and FVKESK. The CDR3 sequence is 16 residues long. V lost 4 bases to trimming and J lost 2 bases; unmatched junction nucleotides: 3. For the CDR3, the DNA is TGTGCCAGCAGCCCCTCTAGCGGGGGGGCCTACAATGAGCAGTTCTTC. It translates to CASSPSSGGAYNEQFF.

The genes are TRBV9 and TRBJ2-7; 7 bases agree with TRBD2. Trimming removed 0 bases from V and 2 bases from J; junction bases left unmatched: 5. Germline CDR1 reads SGDLS; CDR2 reads YYNGEE. The CDR3 spans 15 residues. In nucleotides, the CDR3 is TGTGCCAGCAGCGTAGACGGCGGGAGCGCCTACGAGCAGTACTTC. Translating gives CASSVDGGSAYEQYF.

The V and J genes are TRBV30 and TRBJ2-7; 12 bases fit TRBD2. From germline, CDR1 is GTSNPN and CDR2 SVGIG (reference sequence). There are 13 residues in the CDR3. Trimming took 0 bases from V and 9 from J; bases not matched to a gene: 3. In DNA form, the CDR3 reads TGTGCCTGGAGTGTACTAGCGGGGGGCGGGCAGTACTTC. Residues: CAWSVLAGGGQYF. The complete variable domain, with remaining parts taken from reference TRBV30 and TRBJ2-7, reads SQTIHQWPATLVQPVGSPLSLECTVEGTSNPNLYWYRQAAGRGLQLLFYSVGIGQISSEVPQNLSASRPQDRQFILSSKKLLLSDSGFYLCAWSVLAGGGQYFGPGTRLTVT.

The chain combines TRBV7-6 with TRBJ2-7; maybe TRBD2 (5 bases). The CDR3 loop spans 17 amino acids. Between the trimmed V and J ends, which lost 0 bases and 1 base, there was a span of 16 bases. CDR1 and CDR2 (germline): SGHVS, FNYEAQ. CDR3 nucleotides: TGTGCCAGCAGCTTAGCGAGGGCCGGAAGGGCGTCCTACGAGCAGTACTTC. It yields the protein CASSLARAGRASYEQYF.

This clonotype was counted many times. This chain links TRBV20-1 with TRBJ2-7; D uncertain. Germline V gene lookup returns CDR1 DFQATT and CDR2 SNEGSKA (reference sequence). The CDR3 has 12 amino acids. Trimming removed 4 bases at V and 2 bases at J, with 9 bases between. DNA for the CDR3: TGCAGTGCTAACGACGCAACCTACGAGCAGTACTTC. Residues: CSANDATYEQYF.

V is TRBV4-3 and J is TRBJ1-3; D is unresolved. The germline V gene has CDR1 LGHNA and CDR2 YSLEER. This CDR3 region has 15 residues. Trimming removed 1 base at V and 2 bases at J, with 9 bases between. The CDR3 sequence: CASSQGEGAGNTIYF. Written as DNA, the CDR3 is TGCGCCAGCAGCCAAGGCGAGGGTGCTGGAAACACCATATATTTT.

This chain uses TRBV6-2 or TRBV6-3 with TRBJ2-7, with D maybe TRBD1 (6 bases). V shed 6 bases and J shed 6 bases, with 15 bases lying between them. The CDR3 is made up of 13 amino acids. Germline loops: CDR1 MNHEY, CDR2 SVGEGT. The CDR3 region has the DNA TGTGCCAGCAGAATCCCCGGACAGCGCGAGCAGTACTTC. This translates into CASRIPGQREQYF.

This clonotype was detected ten times or more. The chain carries TRBV12-3 or TRBV12-4 and TRBJ1-5, with TRBD1 matching over 10 bases. V dropped 7 bases and J dropped 7; count of bases not matched to a gene: 4. The length of the CDR3 is 13 residues. CDR3 in DNA: TGTGCCAGCATCATGGGACAGGGGCAGCCCCAGCATTTT. Translation gives CASIMGQGQPQHF.

The genes are TRBV25-1 and TRBJ1-3; 7 bases are a match to TRBD1. The CDR3 consists of 15 residues. The V and J ends lost 3 bases and 0 bases, in that order; junction bases with no gene match: 2. Germline CDR1 MGHDK, CDR2 SYGVNS. CDR3 amino acids: CASSETGTSGNTIYF. The CDR3 coding sequence is TGTGCCAGCAGTGAGACAGGGACCTCTGGAAACACCATATATTTT.

The chain employs TRBV15 and TRBJ2-5; the D gene could be TRBD1 or TRBD2 (7 bases each). This CDR3 comprises 14 residues. Germline assignment: CDR1 LNHNV and CDR2 YYDKDF (reference sequence). V was shortened by 5 bases and J by 4 bases, with 14 bases between the two germline ends. The CDR3 coding sequence is TGTGCCACCAGCTCAGACAGGGAGGGAGAGACCCAGTACTTC. This sequence encodes CATSSDREGETQYF.

There are many counts of this clonotype. The CDR3 is CASRQSGRAATQYF. DNA for the CDR3: TGTGCCAGCAGACAAAGCGGGAGGGCCGCTACGCAGTATTTT. The chain uses TRBV5-4 and TRBJ2-3; the match to TRBD2 covers 10 bases. The CDR3 runs 14 residues. The germline V gene encodes CDR1 SGHNT and CDR2 YYREEE (reference sequence). J lost 8 bases, V lost 5 bases, and 8 bases had no gene match.

The chain links TRBV5-1 to TRBJ2-1; TRBD2 agrees at 8 bases. This CDR3 has 16 amino acids. Germline CDR1 reads SGHRS; CDR2 reads YFSETQ. Unmatched junction bases numbered 12, after V lost 3 bases and J lost 7 bases. CDR3 amino acids: CASSSPAGGSWNEQFF. For the CDR3, the DNA is TGCGCCAGCAGCTCCCCCGCGGGAGGTTCGTGGAATGAGCAGTTCTTC.

This clonotype appeared a few times. The chain carries TRBV4-1 and TRBJ1-2, with a possible D match to TRBD1 (5 bases). The CDR3 runs 17 residues. Germline-derived CDR1 and CDR2 are MGHRA and YSYEKL. Between the trimmed V and J ends, which lost 0 bases and 0 bases, there was a span of 14 bases. The CDR3 region is CASSQDGGALANYGYTF. In DNA, the CDR3 is TGCGCCAGCAGCCAAGACGGAGGGGCCTTAGCTAACTATGGCTACACCTTC.

This clonotype was seen a handful of times. This chain connects TRBV10-3 to TRBJ2-7; D gene ambiguous. V dropped 7 bases and J dropped 2 bases, with 21 bases sitting between them. The CDR3 runs 16 residues. Germline V CDR1 and CDR2: ENHRY, SYGVKD. Here the CDR3 DNA reads TGTGCCATCAAGGGTCCAGGACCTGCAGAGACCTACGAGCAGTACTTC. Amino acid sequence: CAIKGPGPAETYEQYF.

The table lists this clonotype with a few counts. The V call is TRBV7-2, the J call TRBJ1-1; 8 nucleotides agree with TRBD1. With V trimmed by 6 bases and J by 2 bases, 2 bases remained unmatched. This CDR3 has 13 amino acids. Germline V CDR1 and CDR2: SGHTA, FQGNSA. The CDR3 sequence: CASRPGGNTEAFF. Written as DNA, the CDR3 is TGTGCCAGCAGACCAGGGGGCAACACTGAAGCTTTCTTT. Full variable domain (missing parts from reference TRBV7-2 and TRBJ1-1): GAGVSQSPSNKVTEKGKDVELRCDPISGHTALYWYRQSLGQGLEFLIYFQGNSAPDKSGLPSDRFSAERTGGSVSTLTIQRTQQEDSAVYLCASRPGGNTEAFFGQGTRLTVV.